This is a list of T cell receptor beta chains from one sample in a study of blood T cells in healthy people across ages. TCRdb reanalysed the 5' RACE reads using MiXCR and keeps one entry per CDR3 protein. This sample has approximately 800,000 distinct CDR3 sequences; over 45% occur once, and the top ten carry approximately 20%. The sequenced sample was blood. The receptors stem from a man in his thirties or forties in good health. CDR3s include the opening cysteine and the closing phenylalanine or tryptophan. The order of the fields is CDR3 length, J gene, V gene, clone size, D gene, CDR3 DNA, CDR3 protein. A D gene is named only where the DNA matches it firmly. Not all rows give a size; the values are once, few, many and, for expanded clones, a class.

length: 12
J: TRBJ2-1
V: TRBV3-1
size: .
D: .
DNA: TGTGCCAGCAGCCAGAAGGGAAATGAGCAGTTCTTC
CDR3: CASSQKGNEQFF

length: 18
J: TRBJ1-4
V: TRBV7-9
size: .
D: .
DNA: TGTGCCAGCAGCTTATGGTCCGGGACACTCGCAACTAATGAAAAACTGTTTTTT
CDR3: CASSLWSGTLATNEKLFF

length: 13
J: TRBJ1-1
V: TRBV20-1
size: .
D: .
DNA: TGCAGTGCTGCGACGGGGGTTACCACTGAAGCTTTCTTT
CDR3: CSAATGVTTEAFF

length: 13
J: TRBJ1-5
V: TRBV6-5
size: .
D: .
DNA: TGTGCCAGCACCTCGAGCAGGGGCGCGAGCCAGCATTTT
CDR3: CASTSSRGASQHF

length: 14
J: TRBJ2-1
V: TRBV5-1
size: few
D: .
DNA: TGCGCCAGCAGCACTACCCGGGGTGACAATGAGCAGTTCTTC
CDR3: CASSTTRGDNEQFF

length: 13
J: TRBJ2-5
V: TRBV5-4
size: .
D: TRBD1
DNA: TGTGGATATAGGACAGGCGGTCAAGAGACCCAGTACTTC
CDR3: CGYRTGGQETQYF

length: 13
J: TRBJ1-2
V: TRBV30
size: .
D: .
DNA: TGTGCCTCCGCGGAACGTTTCCTCTATGGCTACACCTTC
CDR3: CASAERFLYGYTF

length: 16
J: TRBJ2-1
V: TRBV3-1
size: few
D: TRBD1
DNA: TGTGCCAGCAGTTCTACCGGGACAGGGAATAACAATGAGCAGTTCTTC
CDR3: CASSSTGTGNNNEQFF

length: 14
J: TRBJ2-1
V: TRBV4-1
size: .
D: .
DNA: TGCGCCAGCACTAATTTGGGCTCCTACAATGAGCAGTTCTTC
CDR3: CASTNLGSYNEQFF

length: 13
J: TRBJ2-7
V: TRBV20-1
size: few
D: .
DNA: TGCAGTGCTCGGGACGGCTCTGACTACGAGCAGTACTTC
CDR3: CSARDGSDYEQYF

length: 13
J: TRBJ2-7
V: TRBV20-1
size: .
D: .
DNA: TGCAGTGCTACCCGAGGGGATCTCTACGAGCAGTACTTC
CDR3: CSATRGDLYEQYF

length: 13
J: TRBJ2-6
V: TRBV2
size: .
D: .
DNA: TGTGCAGGGGGGGGTACTGGGGCCAACGTCCTGACTTTC
CDR3: CAGGGTGANVLTF

length: 13
J: TRBJ1-1
V: TRBV29-1
size: .
D: .
DNA: TGCAGCGCCTTGGGGGCCTTGAACACTGAAGCTTTCTTT
CDR3: CSALGALNTEAFF

length: 13
J: TRBJ1-5
V: TRBV20-1
size: few
D: .
DNA: TGCAGTGCTAGAGACCCATACAATCAGCCCCAGCATTTT
CDR3: CSARDPYNQPQHF

length: 15
J: TRBJ1-6
V: TRBV7-8
size: .
D: .
DNA: .
CDR3: CASILGSSYNSPLHF

length: 13
J: TRBJ2-7
V: TRBV28
size: few
D: .
DNA: TGTGCCAGCAGGGACTATTCGGCCTACGAGCAGTACTTC
CDR3: CASRDYSAYEQYF

length: 14
J: TRBJ2-7
V: TRBV7-9
size: .
D: .
DNA: TGTGCCAGCAGCTTAGCGGCAGACTCCTCGGTAAAGTACTTC
CDR3: CASSLAADSSVKYF

length: 11
J: TRBJ2-1
V: TRBV10-3
size: few
D: .
DNA: TGTGCCATCAGTGAGCAAAATGAGCAGTTCTTC
CDR3: CAISEQNEQFF

length: 14
J: TRBJ2-3
V: TRBV20-1
size: .
D: TRBD1
DNA: TGCAGTGCGAGACAGGGGATATCCACAGATACGCAGTATTTT
CDR3: CSARQGISTDTQYF

length: 14
J: TRBJ2-7
V: TRBV5-5
size: .
D: .
DNA: TGTGCCAGCAGTAATGACAGGACCTACAATGAGCAGTACTTC
CDR3: CASSNDRTYNEQYF

length: 12
J: TRBJ1-5
V: TRBV29-1
size: few
D: .
DNA: TGCAGCGTTGAAGAGGGGCAGGGACCCCAGCATTTT
CDR3: CSVEEGQGPQHF

length: 13
J: TRBJ1-2
V: TRBV2
size: .
D: .
DNA: TGTGCCAGTAGGGCCCGGAGCAACTATGGCTACACCTTC
CDR3: CASRARSNYGYTF

length: 12
J: TRBJ1-2
V: TRBV10-3
size: few
D: TRBD1
DNA: TGTGCCACCAGGGGGTTGGACTATGGCTACACCTTC
CDR3: CATRGLDYGYTF

length: 12
J: TRBJ2-7
V: TRBV29-1
size: .
D: .
DNA: TGCAGCGTTAGAGTTGGGGCCGGCGAGCAGTACTTC
CDR3: CSVRVGAGEQYF

length: 13
J: TRBJ1-1
V: TRBV3-1
size: .
D: .
DNA: TGTGCCAGCAGCCAAATTGGAGGGGTGCGGGCTTTCTTT
CDR3: CASSQIGGVRAFF

length: 16
J: TRBJ2-5
V: TRBV20-1
size: few
D: TRBD2
DNA: TGCAGTGCTAGTTCTTTCCGGGAGGGCCCTCGGGAGACCCAGTACTTC
CDR3: CSASSFREGPRETQYF

length: 17
J: TRBJ1-5
V: TRBV15
size: .
D: .
DNA: TGTGCCACCAGCAGGGCAGTCGGGACGCAGGGCAATCAGCCCCAGCATTTT
CDR3: CATSRAVGTQGNQPQHF

length: 13
J: TRBJ2-1
V: TRBV27
size: .
D: .
DNA: TGTGCCAGCAGTCCCCGAAAAGCGAGGGGGGCGTTCTTC
CDR3: CASSPRKARGAFF

length: 16
J: TRBJ2-7
V: TRBV5-6
size: .
D: .
DNA: TGTGCCAGCAGCTTGGAGGGATTAGCGGTTACCTACGAGCAGTACTTC
CDR3: CASSLEGLAVTYEQYF

length: 21
J: TRBJ2-5
V: TRBV6-1
size: .
D: TRBD1
DNA: TGTGCCAGCAAGAGGAGGTCCTCTCTCATCAACCCCGGGACAGCCAAAGAGACCCAGTACTTC
CDR3: CASKRRSSLINPGTAKETQYF

length: 15
J: TRBJ2-3
V: TRBV5-1
size: .
D: .
DNA: TGCGCCAGCAGCTCCTTCCGGGACGGATCAGATACGCAGTATTTT
CDR3: CASSSFRDGSDTQYF

length: 13
J: TRBJ2-7
V: TRBV20-1
size: .
D: .
DNA: TGCAGTGCTATCATGCTAGGGATCCACGAGCAGTACTTC
CDR3: CSAIMLGIHEQYF

length: 11
J: TRBJ1-2
V: TRBV6-5
size: .
D: .
DNA: TGTGCCAGCAGAGGTTGGGACGGCTACACCTTC
CDR3: CASRGWDGYTF

length: 12
J: TRBJ2-7
V: TRBV10-1
size: .
D: TRBD1
DNA: TGCGCCAGCAGCTCGACAGGGGTCGAGCAGTACTTC
CDR3: CASSSTGVEQYF

length: 14
J: TRBJ2-3
V: TRBV15
size: .
D: .
DNA: TGTGCCACCAGCAGCTATCCTCTCGAGGATACGCAGTATTTT
CDR3: CATSSYPLEDTQYF

length: 14
J: TRBJ1-1
V: TRBV6-5
size: .
D: .
DNA: TGTGCCAGCAGAAAGACTTCCGGGGGTACTGAAGCTTTCTTT
CDR3: CASRKTSGGTEAFF

length: 15
J: TRBJ1-2
V: TRBV12-3/TRBV12-4
size: .
D: .
DNA: TGTGCCAGCAGTTTACTTTCATCCGATAACTATGGCTACACCTTC
CDR3: CASSLLSSDNYGYTF

length: 15
J: TRBJ1-2
V: TRBV7-2
size: .
D: .
DNA: TGTGCCAGCAGACCGACAGGTATGGAGCGAGGGAGCTACACCTTC
CDR3: CASRPTGMERGSYTF

length: 14
J: TRBJ1-6
V: TRBV3-1
size: .
D: .
DNA: TGTGCCAGCAGCCATAGGGACAATAATTCACCCCTCCACTTT
CDR3: CASSHRDNNSPLHF

length: 17
J: TRBJ1-6
V: TRBV7-2
size: .
D: .
DNA: TGTGCCAGCAGCTTAGTGGGGGGCGCGGAGAATAATTCACCCCTCCACTTT
CDR3: CASSLVGGAENNSPLHF

length: 15
J: TRBJ2-1
V: TRBV6-2/TRBV6-3
size: few
D: TRBD1
DNA: TGTGCCAGCAGCTCAGGGGGGACAGGGACGAATGAGCAGTTCTTC
CDR3: CASSSGGTGTNEQFF

length: 16
J: TRBJ2-7
V: TRBV7-2
size: few
D: TRBD1
DNA: TGTGCCAGCAGCTACAAGACAGGGGCACACTCCTACGAGCAGTACTTC
CDR3: CASSYKTGAHSYEQYF

length: 14
J: TRBJ2-5
V: TRBV7-2
size: .
D: .
DNA: TGTGCCAGCAGCGTCCAGGGAGGCCAAGAGACCCAGTACTTC
CDR3: CASSVQGGQETQYF

length: 11
J: TRBJ1-6
V: TRBV28
size: .
D: .
DNA: TGTGCCAGCAGTTTCAATAGGGATCTCCACTTT
CDR3: CASSFNRDLHF

length: 14
J: TRBJ1-2
V: TRBV28
size: once
D: .
DNA: TGTGCCAGCAGTTTTGGAGGGGAGCTCTATGGCTACACCTTC
CDR3: CASSFGGELYGYTF

length: 12
J: TRBJ1-2
V: TRBV12-3/TRBV12-4
size: .
D: .
DNA: TGTGCCAGCAGGGGGACTGATTATGGCTACACCTTC
CDR3: CASRGTDYGYTF

length: 15
J: TRBJ2-3
V: TRBV12-3/TRBV12-4
size: .
D: TRBD1
DNA: TGTGCCAGCAGTCTTGGGACAGGGGTGGCAGATACGCAGTATTTT
CDR3: CASSLGTGVADTQYF

length: 17
J: TRBJ2-3
V: TRBV5-5
size: .
D: .
DNA: TGTGCCAGCAGCTTGGTCAGGACGGATCCTAGCACAGATACGCAGTATTTT
CDR3: CASSLVRTDPSTDTQYF

length: 15
J: TRBJ2-7
V: TRBV20-1
size: .
D: .
DNA: TGCAGTGCTCACAAGGTCACGGGTCCATCTCGCGAGCAGTACTTC
CDR3: CSAHKVTGPSREQYF

length: 13
J: TRBJ1-4
V: TRBV27
size: .
D: .
DNA: TGTGCCAGCAGTGACGTGGCGGGGGAAAAACTGTTTTTT
CDR3: CASSDVAGEKLFF

length: 15
J: TRBJ2-3
V: TRBV5-1
size: .
D: .
DNA: TGCGCCAGCAGCTTGGACCAATCAGAGACAGATACGCAGTATTTT
CDR3: CASSLDQSETDTQYF